In its sample, the clone carrying this T cell receptor beta chain ranks as medium-sized. Its antigen is undetermined. These data come from a study of T-cell reconstitution after alpha-beta-depleted transplantation in children. General study findings and limits: One year post-transplant, T-cell counts and diversity were largely derived from T cells produced anew. In patients about two months after transplant, alpha-beta T cells reportedly arose from several hundred expanded graft clones.

The library targeted TCRbeta and was prepared with unique molecular identifiers. MiXCR, run by TCRdb on the PCR reads, gives a single entry per CDR3 protein. The table has 5,000 to 6,500 distinct CDR3 sequences, around 15% seen once. V was pared by 0 bases and J by 3 bases, with 11 bases between. This CDR3 is 15 amino acids long. Looked up from germline, CDR1 is SGHRS and CDR2 is YFSETQ. The J gene is TRBJ2-3, the V gene TRBV5-1; D possibly corresponds to TRBD1 (6 bases). Specimen: PBMCs, collected before TCRalphabeta/CD19-depleted stem cell transplant. The source is a boy aged 5-17 years with acute lymphoblastic leukemia, due to receive a stem cell transplant. The CDR3 region has the DNA TGCGCCAGCAGCTTGGCTGGGGACAAAACAGATACGCAGTATTTT. Protein product: CASSLAGDKTDTQYF.